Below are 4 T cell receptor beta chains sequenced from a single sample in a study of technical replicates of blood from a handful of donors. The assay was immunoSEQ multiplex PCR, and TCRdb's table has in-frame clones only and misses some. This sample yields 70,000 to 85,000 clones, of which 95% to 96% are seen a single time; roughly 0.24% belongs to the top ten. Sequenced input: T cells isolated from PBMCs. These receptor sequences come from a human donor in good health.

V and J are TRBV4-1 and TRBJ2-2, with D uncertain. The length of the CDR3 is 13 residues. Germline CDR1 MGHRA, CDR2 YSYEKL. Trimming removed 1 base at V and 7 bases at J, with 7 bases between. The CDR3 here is CASSQVPNGELFF. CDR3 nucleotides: TGCGCCAGCAGCCAAGTTCCCAACGGGGAGCTGTTTTTT.

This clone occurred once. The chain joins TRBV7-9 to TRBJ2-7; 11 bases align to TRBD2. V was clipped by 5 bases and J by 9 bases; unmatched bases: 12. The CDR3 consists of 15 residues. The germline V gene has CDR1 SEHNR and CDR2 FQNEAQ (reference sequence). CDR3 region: CASSPQTSGAPWQYF. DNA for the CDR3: TGTGCCAGCAGCCCGCAGACTAGCGGGGCCCCCTGGCAGTACTTC.

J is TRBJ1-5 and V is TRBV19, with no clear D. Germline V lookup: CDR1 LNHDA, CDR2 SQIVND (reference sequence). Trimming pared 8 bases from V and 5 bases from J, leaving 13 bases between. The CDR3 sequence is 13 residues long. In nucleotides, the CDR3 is TGTGCCAGTCGAGGATGGAGGGATCAGCCCCAGCATTTT. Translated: CASRGWRDQPQHF.

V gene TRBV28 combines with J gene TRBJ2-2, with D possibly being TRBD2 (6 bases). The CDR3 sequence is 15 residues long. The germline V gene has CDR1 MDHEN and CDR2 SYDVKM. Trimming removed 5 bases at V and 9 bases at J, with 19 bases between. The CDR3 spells CASSPPLAARRELFF. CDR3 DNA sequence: TGTGCCAGCAGTCCTCCACTAGCCGCGCGACGGGAGCTGTTTTTT.